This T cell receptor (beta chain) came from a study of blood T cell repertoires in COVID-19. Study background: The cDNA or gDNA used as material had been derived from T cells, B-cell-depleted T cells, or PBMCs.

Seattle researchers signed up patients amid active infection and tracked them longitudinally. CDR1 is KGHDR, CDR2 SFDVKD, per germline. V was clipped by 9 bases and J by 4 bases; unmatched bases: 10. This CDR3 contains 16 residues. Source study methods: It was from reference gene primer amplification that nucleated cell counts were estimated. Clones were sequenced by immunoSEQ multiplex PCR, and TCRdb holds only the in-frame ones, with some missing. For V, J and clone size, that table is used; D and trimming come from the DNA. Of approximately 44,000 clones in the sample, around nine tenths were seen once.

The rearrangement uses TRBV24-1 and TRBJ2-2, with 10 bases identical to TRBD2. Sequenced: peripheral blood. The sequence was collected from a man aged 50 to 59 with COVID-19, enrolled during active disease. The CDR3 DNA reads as TGTGCCACCCCCGGCCCAGCGGGAGGGTGCACCGGGGAGCTGTTTTTT. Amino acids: CATPGPAGGCTGELFF.